A single sample gave rise to the 27 T cell receptor beta chains below, sequenced in a study of regulatory T cells in long-lasting Graves disease. The time point denotes: newly diagnosed GD, antithyroid drugs for less than 3 months. The TCR library was made from RNA extracted from PBMCs. iRepertoire HTBI primers and Arm-PCR of CDR3 regions built TCR beta libraries. TCRdb passed the multiplex PCR reads through MiXCR, listing each CDR3 protein once. The sample lists about 540,000 distinct CDR3 sequences, about 13% seen once, with 8% to 10% in the top ten. The same specimen was also included in a second study, on T cells in Graves' hyperthyroidism and ophthalmopathy.

Sequenced here: peripheral blood mononuclear cells (PBMCs), sampled at new diagnosis, from a patient treated with antithyroid drugs. The receptors here all came from a man in his thirties or forties with Graves disease.

This clonotype was counted at least ten times. The chain carries TRBV2 and TRBJ2-3, with TRBD2 as a possible D gene (6 bases). The J call is doubtful: the DNA matches TRBJ2-5 better. CDR1 SNHLY and CDR2 FYNNEI come from the germline V gene. The CDR3 runs to 16 residues. This CDR3 is CASSSGGTEGTETQYF. The CDR3 DNA reads TGTGCCAGCAGTTCCGGCGGGACGGAGGGAACGGAGACCCAGTACTTC.

The sample holds many counts of this clonotype. V usage is TRBV7-2 and J usage is TRBJ2-7; the D is unclear. The CDR3 is made up of 13 amino acids. The V and J ends lost 1 base and 5 bases respectively, with 9 bases between them. Germline-derived CDR1 and CDR2 are SGHTA and FQGNSA. CDR3 sequence (DNA): TGTGCCAGCAGCTTAGGACCGCTCGACGAGCAGTACTTC. Translated: CASSLGPLDEQYF.

This clonotype has ten or more counts. The chain recombines TRBV27 with TRBJ2-4; 12 nucleotides align to TRBD2. J lost 7 bases, V lost 6 bases, and 10 bases had no gene match. This CDR3 spans 16 amino acids. Germline-derived CDR1 and CDR2 are MNHEY and SMNVEV (reference sequence). The CDR3 nucleotides are TGTGCCAGCAGGGACCCACTAGCGGGAGGAGGGAACATTCAGTACTTC. It translates to CASRDPLAGGGNIQYF.

The rearrangement links TRBV10-1 to TRBJ2-1; D is perhaps TRBD2 (6 bases). This CDR3 contains 16 residues. V was pared by 2 bases and J by 0 bases, with 11 bases between. The germline gives CDR1 WNHNN, CDR2 SYGVQD (reference sequence). The CDR3 spells CASSEGGTPSYNEQFF. The CDR3 DNA sequence: TGCGCCAGCAGTGAGGGAGGGACTCCCTCCTACAATGAGCAGTTCTTC.

This clonotype has a handful of counts. The chain has TRBV12-5 and TRBJ2-3; D is perhaps TRBD2 (6 bases). Trimming left V 2 bases short and J 5 bases short, with 14 bases between. The CDR3 is 15 residues long. Germline CDR1 LGHNT, CDR2 FRNRAP. The CDR3 DNA sequence: TGTGCTAGTGGTTTGCCACGGCCCGGGAGAGATACGCAGTATTTT. This encodes CASGLPRPGRDTQYF. Looking up the rest from reference TRBV12-5 and TRBJ2-3 gives the full variable domain: DARVTQTPRHKVTEMGQEVTMRCQPILGHNTVFWYRQTMMQGLELLAYFRNRAPLDDSGMPKDRFSAEMPDATLATLKIQPSEPRDSAVYFCASGLPRPGRDTQYFGPGTRLTVL.

As for this clonotype: Given a much more abundant clone one base away, this may be a read error. V is TRBV20-1 and J is TRBJ2-1, with TRBD2 matching over 7 bases. The CDR3 is 15 amino acids. Germline V gene data show CDR1 as DFQATT and CDR2 as SNEGSKA (reference sequence). V shed 5 bases, J shed 6 bases, and the junction held 13 bases outside the gene matches. The DNA of the CDR3 is TGCAGTGCTGGGGACCAGACTAGCTCATCCAATGAGCAGTTCTTC. Translated, it gives CSAGDQTSSSNEQFF.

This clonotype was detected ten times or more. The V and J genes are TRBV3-1 and TRBJ2-3; TRBD1 agrees at 9 bases. V shed 5 bases, J shed 4 bases, and the junction held 4 bases outside the gene matches. The CDR3 spans 14 residues. CDR1 LGHDT and CDR2 YNNKEL come from the germline V gene (reference sequence). The CDR3 DNA sequence: TGTGCCAGCAGCGTACAGGGGGCATCAGATACGCAGTATTTT. This encodes CASSVQGASDTQYF.

Details on this clonotype: A much larger clonotype is one base distant, so this may be a read error. This chain uses TRBV15 with TRBJ2-1, with 7 bases fitting TRBD2. Germline V gene lookup returns CDR1 LNHNV and CDR2 YYDKDF (reference sequence). This CDR3 has 16 residues. CDR3 region: CAASRAPNLADNEQFF. CDR3 DNA: TGTGCCGCCAGCAGAGCCCCGAACCTAGCGGACAATGAGCAGTTCTTC.

CDR3 residues: CASSPTGTGWGTQYF. The CDR3 DNA reads TGTGCCAGCAGCCCCACCGGGACAGGATGGGGGACCCAGTACTTC. The chain employs TRBV14 and TRBJ2-5; the match to TRBD1 covers 8 bases. Germline loops: CDR1 SGHDN, CDR2 FVKESK. With 4 bases clipped from V and 7 bases from J, the junction kept 11 bases outside the gene matches. This CDR3 contains 15 residues.

The table lists this clonotype with many counts. This chain links TRBV12-3 or TRBV12-4 with TRBJ2-5; D perhaps matches TRBD1 (6 bases). Between the trimmed V and J ends, which lost 6 bases and 1 base, there was a span of 9 bases. This CDR3 has 13 amino acids. CDR3 sequence reads: CASSRDTQETQYF. The CDR3 bases are TGTGCCAGCAGCAGGGACACCCAAGAGACCCAGTACTTC.

The sample holds many counts of this clonotype. This CDR3 reads CASLRLNGEQYF. The CDR3 DNA reads as TGTGCCAGCCTCCGCTTAAACGGCGAGCAGTACTTC. This chain links TRBV2 with TRBJ2-7; D not certain. CDR1 SNHLY and CDR2 FYNNEI come from the germline V gene. Between the trimmed V and J ends, which lost 8 bases and 6 bases, there was a span of 14 bases. This CDR3 contains 12 residues.

This clonotype was observed many times. The chain is built from TRBV20-1 and TRBJ2-1, with D perhaps matching TRBD1 or TRBD2 (5 bases each). CDR1 DFQATT and CDR2 SNEGSKA come from the germline V gene (reference sequence). Deletions cut 5 bases from V and 10 bases from J, with 18 bases between. The CDR3 length is 13 residues. The CDR3, as DNA: TGCAGTGCTTGGCCTGGGAAGGGACCGGAGCAGTTCTTC. It specifies CSAWPGKGPEQFF.

This clonotype was observed many times. The V gene is TRBV11-2, the J gene TRBJ1-5; the D gene is possibly TRBD1 (6 bases). V was shortened by 3 bases and J by 7 bases, with 13 bases between the two germline ends. The CDR3 has 14 amino acids. Germline V gives CDR1 SGHAT, CDR2 FQNNGV. CDR3 sequence: CASSFNAGDQPQHF. The CDR3 DNA sequence: TGTGCCAGCAGCTTTAATGCAGGGGACCAGCCCCAGCATTTT.

This clonotype was counted a few times. This chain connects TRBV15 to TRBJ1-2; 7 nucleotides line up with TRBD1. With V trimmed by 8 bases and J by 4 bases, 10 bases remained unmatched. The V gene's germline CDR1 is LNHNV and CDR2 YYDKDF (reference sequence). The length of the CDR3 is 14 residues. CDR3 region: CATAGTESFYGYTF. The CDR3 coding sequence is TGTGCCACCGCCGGGACAGAGAGCTTCTATGGCTACACCTTC.

The rearrangement joins TRBV6-5 to TRBJ2-7; possibly TRBD1 for D (6 bases). Trimming cost V 0 bases and J 0 bases, with 12 bases left between them. The CDR3 is 16 amino acids. Germline CDR1 reads MNHEY; CDR2 reads SVGAGI. The CDR3 DNA is TGTGCCAGCAGTTACTCGAGGGACATTCACTCCTACGAGCAGTACTTC. Its protein product is CASSYSRDIHSYEQYF.

The table lists this clonotype with many counts. The CDR3 spells CASSLGTGLDTQYF. The CDR3, as DNA: TGTGCCAGCAGCTTAGGGACAGGGTTAGATACGCAGTATTTT. The chain links TRBV11-2 to TRBJ2-3, with TRBD1 matching 8 bases. Looked up from germline, CDR1 is SGHAT and CDR2 is FQNNGV. The CDR3 has 14 residues. V gave up 1 base and J gave up 5 bases; unmatched junction bases: 2.

The sample holds a few counts of this clonotype. This chain uses TRBV18 with TRBJ1-3; D is perhaps TRBD1 (5 bases). V lost 2 bases, J lost 4 bases, and 6 bases lay in between. The CDR3 totals 13 residues. CDR1 is KGHSH, CDR2 LQKENI, per germline. CDR3 bases: TGTGCCAGCTCACCAGGGGCCGGAAACACCATATATTTT. It translates to CASSPGAGNTIYF.

This clonotype showed up many times. The rearrangement joins TRBV2 to TRBJ2-7, with unresolved D. Trimming took 8 bases from V and 3 from J, leaving 14 bases between them. The CDR3 sequence is 13 residues long. CDR1 is SNHLY, CDR2 FYNNEI, per germline. The CDR3 loop is CASGRVGDYEQYF. The DNA of the CDR3 is TGTGCCAGCGGCCGGGTCGGAGACTACGAGCAGTACTTC.

The V and J genes are TRBV6-2 or TRBV6-3 and TRBJ1-5; D is unclear. V was pared by 2 bases and J by 0 bases, with 5 bases between. This CDR3 has 14 residues. Germline loops: CDR1 MNHEY, CDR2 SVGEGT. The CDR3 region is CASSYGVSNQPQHF. CDR3 nucleotide sequence: TGTGCCAGCAGTTACGGGGTTAGCAATCAGCCCCAGCATTTT.

This clonotype was seen only a few times. V is TRBV20-1 and J is TRBJ2-1, with unresolved D. Deletions cut 6 bases from V and 0 bases from J, with 12 bases between. Germline V gene lookup returns CDR1 DFQATT and CDR2 SNEGSKA (reference sequence). The CDR3 extends over 14 amino acids. CDR3 coding DNA: TGCAGTGCCCACGATCAGAGCTCCTACAATGAGCAGTTCTTC. Protein: CSAHDQSSYNEQFF.

A few counts support this clonotype. The V gene is TRBV19, the J gene TRBJ2-7, with 10 bases lining up with TRBD2. V dropped 4 bases and J dropped 1; count of bases not matched to a gene: 4. Germline values: CDR1 LNHDA, CDR2 SQIVND (reference sequence). CDR3 length: 15 residues. The CDR3 DNA is TGTGCCAGTAGTACTACTAGCGGGGCGTCCTACGAGCAGTACTTC. Translated, it gives CASSTTSGASYEQYF.

In its sample, this clonotype was seen a few times. The chain links TRBV7-9 to TRBJ1-1; D uncertain. The ends were cut back, 5 bases at V and 1 base at J, with 14 bases in the middle. CDR1 is SEHNR, CDR2 FQNEAQ, per germline (reference sequence). The CDR3 is made up of 15 amino acids. The DNA for the CDR3 is TGTGCCAGCAGCGCCCCGGGTAATTGGAACACTGAAGCTTTCTTT. Amino acid sequence: CASSAPGNWNTEAFF.

J is TRBJ2-7 and V is TRBV27, with D perhaps matching TRBD1 (5 bases). The CDR3 contains 18 residues. Trimming removed 4 bases from V and 2 bases from J, with 24 bases in between. Germline assignment: CDR1 MNHEY and CDR2 SMNVEV (reference sequence). CDR3 region: CASSSALRQRALAYEQYF. Here the CDR3 DNA reads TGTGCCAGCAGTTCCGCCCTAAGACAGAGAGCGCTTGCCTACGAGCAGTACTTC.

This clonotype was counted many times. The chain links TRBV5-5 to TRBJ2-7, with 12 bases that match TRBD1. V was pared by 4 bases and J by 7 bases, with 9 bases of the junction left unmatched. The CDR3 is made up of 15 amino acids. Germline CDR1 SGHKS, CDR2 YYEKEE (reference sequence). The CDR3 loop is CASSISGQGANEQYF. CDR3 in DNA: TGTGCCAGCAGCATATCGGGACAGGGGGCAAATGAGCAGTACTTC.

This clonotype was seen a handful of times. This chain links TRBV30 with TRBJ2-2; D gene ambiguous. This CDR3 is built from 15 residues. The germline V and J ends were trimmed by 2 bases and 1 base, with 11 bases remaining between them. The germline V gene encodes CDR1 GTSNPN and CDR2 SVGIG (reference sequence). The CDR3 DNA is TGTGCCTGGAGTATTTCAGGACGGAACACCGGGGAGCTGTTTTTT. This codes for CAWSISGRNTGELFF.

This clonotype showed up just a few times. J is TRBJ2-7 and V is TRBV9, with D maybe TRBD2 (6 bases). This CDR3 has 14 residues. The germline V gene encodes CDR1 SGDLS and CDR2 YYNGEE. Trimming took 0 bases from V and 2 from J, leaving 9 bases between them. CDR3 nucleotides: TGTGCCAGCAGCGTAGCGGGAGTTACCTACGAGCAGTACTTC. It specifies CASSVAGVTYEQYF.

This clonotype was counted ten times or more. V gene TRBV6-1 combines with J gene TRBJ2-5, with 7 bases that match TRBD2. The CDR3 runs 15 residues. The junction had 6 bases not matched to a gene; V was cut back by 1 base and J by 4 bases. The germline V gene encodes CDR1 MNHNS and CDR2 SASEGT. This CDR3 is CASSEGREMLETQYF. CDR3 nucleotides: TGTGCCAGCAGTGAAGGGCGGGAGATGCTAGAGACCCAGTACTTC.